Each of the 22 T cell receptor beta chains below was sequenced from the same sample in a study of a mutant IDH1 vaccine in newly diagnosed glioma. TCRdb's copy holds only in-frame clones and misses some; the assay was immunoSEQ multiplex PCR. The sample includes 30,000 or so clones, about 85% seen only once; the top ten take around 4.9%. Time point of the sample: baseline, week 1 (first vaccination visit). Treatment meaning: pre-vaccination baseline after standard-of-care therapy. The sequences come from PBMCs, collected from a glioma patient treated with radiotherapy, temozolomide or both. The receptors were gathered from a woman aged 40 to 50 with glioma.

This sequence joins TRBV25-1 and TRBJ2-7; 8 bases align to TRBD1. The CDR3 has 12 amino acids. In germline, CDR1 is MGHDK, CDR2 SYGVNS. V shed 8 bases, J shed 5 bases, and the junction held 5 bases outside the gene matches. CDR3: CASGQGAHEQYF. DNA of the CDR3: TGTGCCAGCGGGCAGGGGGCCCACGAGCAGTACTTC.

The J gene is TRBJ2-4, the V gene TRBV6-5; a possible D gene is TRBD1 (5 bases). The CDR3 is 15 residues long. V gave up 4 bases and J gave up 2 bases, with 12 bases separating them. Germline V CDR1 and CDR2: MNHEY, SVGAGI. The CDR3, as DNA: TGTGCCAGCAGTTTGAGTCCAGGGACCAAAAACATTCAGTACTTC. It is translated as CASSLSPGTKNIQYF.

This clone was seen only once. This chain joins TRBV6-1 and TRBJ1-5; D remains unclear. V was pared by 0 bases and J by 0 bases, with 9 bases between. The CDR3 sequence is 16 residues long. Germline V gene data show CDR1 as MNHNS and CDR2 as SASEGT. The CDR3 nucleotides are TGTGCCAGCAGTGAAGCTGGCAGCCCTAGCAATCAGCCCCAGCATTTT. This gives the protein CASSEAGSPSNQPQHF.

CDR3 DNA sequence: TGTGCCAGCAGAGACAGTTCAGGACAGCCCCAGCATTTT. Translating gives CASRDSSGQPQHF. The chain is built from TRBV6-5 and TRBJ1-5, with a weak D call TRBD1 (5 bases). The CDR3 is made up of 13 amino acids. Germline V gene lookup returns CDR1 MNHEY and CDR2 SVGAGI. Trimming took 6 bases from V and 7 from J, leaving 13 bases between them.

The J gene is TRBJ1-2, the V gene TRBV9; no definite D call. The CDR3 is 17 residues long. Trimming shortened V by 2 bases and J by 4 bases, and 21 bases separated the two germline ends. Germline CDR1 SGDLS, CDR2 YYNGEE. This CDR3 reads CASSVAHGIVLLYGYTF. The CDR3 region has the DNA TGTGCCAGCAGCGTCGCTCATGGGATCGTGCTTCTCTATGGCTACACCTTC.

This chain links TRBV5-4 with TRBJ2-5; TRBD1 matches 8 bases. The germline V gene has CDR1 SGHNT and CDR2 YYREEE (reference sequence). The V gene end was trimmed by 1 base and the J gene end by 5 bases; junction bases not matched to a gene: 1. The CDR3 sequence is 13 residues long. CDR3 bases: TGTGCCAGCAGCTTGTACAGGGGGGAGACCCAGTACTTC. Its translation: CASSLYRGETQYF.

The rearrangement uses TRBV4-2 and TRBJ2-7, with a tentative D call TRBD2 (6 bases). CDR3 size: 16 residues. V was pared by 0 bases and J by 2 bases, with 14 bases between. Germline loops: CDR1 LGHNA, CDR2 YNFKEQ. CDR3 in amino acids: CASSQEGDTSPYEQYF. The CDR3 nucleotides are TGTGCCAGCAGCCAAGAAGGAGACACTAGCCCCTACGAGCAGTACTTC.

The chain employs TRBV30 and TRBJ2-3; TRBD2 agrees at 14 bases. V trimming: 5 bases; J trimming: 0 bases; junction bases outside the gene matches: 4. The germline gives CDR1 GTSNPN, CDR2 SVGIG (reference sequence). The CDR3 runs to 16 residues. DNA for the CDR3: TGTGCCTGGGGTAGACTAGCGGGAGGGAGCACAGATACGCAGTATTTT. Amino acids: CAWGRLAGGSTDTQYF.

The chain carries TRBV27 and TRBJ2-5; D call uncertain. Germline values: CDR1 MNHEY, CDR2 SMNVEV (reference sequence). The CDR3 loop spans 11 amino acids. Trimming pared 3 bases from V and 1 base from J, leaving 0 bases between. This chain's CDR3 is CASSFQETQYF. The CDR3 DNA reads as TGTGCCAGCAGTTTCCAAGAGACCCAGTACTTC.

The V call is TRBV27, the J call TRBJ1-5, with D perhaps TRBD1 (6 bases). V was cut by 6 bases and J by 2 bases, with 11 bases left in between. CDR1 and CDR2 from the germline V gene are MNHEY and SMNVEV (reference sequence). The CDR3 totals 14 residues. The CDR3 coding sequence is TGTGCCAGCAGACAGGGTTTTGGCAATCAGCCCCAGCATTTT. As protein: CASRQGFGNQPQHF.

The J gene is TRBJ2-7, the V gene TRBV28; TRBD1 might be the D (5 bases). The V end lost 8 bases, the J end lost 0 bases, and 11 bases lay between the germline ends. Per germline, CDR1 MDHEN and CDR2 SYDVKM. This CDR3 contains 13 residues. The DNA of the CDR3 is TGTGCCAGCCGGACAATAAGCTCCTACGAGCAGTACTTC. It encodes CASRTISSYEQYF.

DNA for the CDR3: TGTGCCAGCAGCCCCGTGGGGGGACGCACAGATACGCAGTATTTT. Translation gives CASSPVGGRTDTQYF. The chain recombines TRBV13 with TRBJ2-3, with D maybe TRBD2 (6 bases). The V gene lost 5 bases and the J gene lost 1 base, with 13 bases spanning the gap. Germline V gives CDR1 PRHDT, CDR2 FYEKMQ (reference sequence). The CDR3 contains 15 residues.

This rearrangement joins TRBV19 to TRBJ2-3, with TRBD2 identical over 8 bases. The V segment lost 6 bases and the J segment 5 bases; nucleotides outside the gene matches: 16. This CDR3 region has 17 residues. Germline-derived CDR1 and CDR2 are LNHDA and SQIVND (reference sequence). CDR3 loop: CASSLRWASGPGDTQYF. The CDR3 DNA is TGTGCCAGTAGCCTTCGATGGGCTAGCGGGCCGGGAGATACGCAGTATTTT.

This chain uses TRBV18 with TRBJ2-1; 10 nucleotides align to TRBD1. V trimming: 6 bases; J trimming: 8 bases; junction bases outside the gene matches: 7. This CDR3 has 14 amino acids. Per germline, CDR1 KGHSH and CDR2 LQKENI. The CDR3 reads CASSLGQGGYEQFF. CDR3 coding DNA: TGTGCCAGCTCCCTAGGACAGGGGGGGTATGAGCAGTTCTTC.

This clone came up a few times. V gene TRBV7-2 combines with J gene TRBJ1-3, with a weak D call TRBD1 (5 bases). The V gene's germline CDR1 is SGHTA and CDR2 FQGNSA. V lost 3 bases to trimming and J lost 0 bases, with 15 bases between them. The CDR3 is 17 residues long. The CDR3 DNA follows: TGTGCCAGCAGCTTGGGTGGGCAGGGCCTCTCTGGAAACACCATATATTTT. Translated, it gives CASSLGGQGLSGNTIYF.

The rearrangement joins TRBV2 to TRBJ1-4; TRBD1 aligns across 7 bases. After removal of 6 bases from V and 5 bases from J, the junction contained 9 bases not matched to a gene. The CDR3 contains 15 residues. Per germline, CDR1 SNHLY and CDR2 FYNNEI. CDR3 sequence (DNA): TGTGCCAGCAGAGCCCAGGGACAGATAAATGAAAAACTGTTTTTT. The encoded protein is CASRAQGQINEKLFF.

This chain links TRBV6-5 with TRBJ1-4; D is unresolved. This CDR3 spans 16 amino acids. The V end lost 4 bases, the J end lost 6 bases, and 18 bases lay between the germline ends. Germline CDR1 reads MNHEY; CDR2 reads SVGAGI. The CDR3 sequence: CASSLLGPTAHEKLFF. For the CDR3, the DNA is TGTGCCAGCAGTTTGCTTGGGCCGACGGCACATGAAAAACTGTTTTTT.

The chain employs TRBV7-2 and TRBJ2-1; D might be TRBD1 (5 bases). The CDR3 length is 16 residues. Looked up from germline, CDR1 is SGHTA and CDR2 is FQGNSA. V gave up 2 bases and J gave up 4 bases, with 15 bases separating them. CDR3 protein: CASSLFGRASYNEQFF. CDR3 coding DNA: TGTGCCAGCAGCTTATTTGGCAGGGCTAGTTACAATGAGCAGTTCTTC.

This clone was detected only once. The chain joins TRBV13 to TRBJ1-1; TRBD1 matches 9 bases. Germline V gives CDR1 PRHDT, CDR2 FYEKMQ (reference sequence). J was trimmed by 4 bases and V by 6 bases; bases with no gene match: 3. This CDR3 is 13 amino acids long. The CDR3 DNA reads as TGTGCCAGCAGGACGGACAGGGGCACTGAAGCTTTCTTT. It yields the protein CASRTDRGTEAFF.

The chain has TRBV7-2 and TRBJ1-5, with a tentative D call TRBD1 (5 bases). This CDR3 region has 18 residues. Trimming cost V 5 bases and J 2 bases, with 22 bases left between them. Germline-derived CDR1 and CDR2 are SGHTA and FQGNSA. The CDR3 DNA sequence: TGTGCCAGCAGCCTCAGGACTGGGGGTACAAAGCGCAATCAGCCCCAGCATTTT. Protein: CASSLRTGGTKRNQPQHF.

The rearrangement links TRBV6-1 to TRBJ1-4; 7 nucleotides align to TRBD1. J was trimmed by 10 bases and V by 2 bases; bases with no gene match: 7. Germline V gene sequence: CDR1 MNHNS, CDR2 SASEGT. The CDR3 consists of 14 residues. CDR3 amino acids: CASSEFTRGGKLFF. The DNA of the CDR3 is TGTGCCAGCAGTGAATTTACCAGGGGGGGAAAACTGTTTTTT.

The table lists this clone with a count of one. The genes are TRBV6-1 and TRBJ2-5; possibly TRBD1 or TRBD2 for D (5 bases each). CDR3 length equals 16 residues. Trimming pared 1 base from V and 4 bases from J, leaving 16 bases between. The V gene's germline CDR1 is MNHNS and CDR2 SASEGT. The CDR3 here is CASSEEEGKLRETQYF. The CDR3 nucleotides are TGTGCCAGCAGTGAAGAAGAGGGGAAGTTACGAGAGACCCAGTACTTC.